This TCR beta chain was sequenced for a study of blood T cells in healthy people across ages. The V end was cut by 8 bases, the J end by 0 bases, with 13 bases between. CDR3 length equals 14 residues. The germline gives CDR1 MNHNS, CDR2 SASEGT. To note about this clonotype: The antigen is not known.

Study-wide results and caveats: Unknown CMV status may confound age-related changes in expanded clones.

The second PCR ran about 6 to 11 cycles with a sample-barcoded 5' primer and J-beta primers. TCRdb processed the 5' RACE reads anew with MiXCR; each CDR3 protein has one entry. There are roughly 800,000 distinct CDR3 sequences in the sample; 55% to 75% occur only once, and roughly 20% lies in the top ten. The sequencing input was blood. The chain links TRBV6-1 to TRBJ1-1, with D possibly being TRBD1 (6 bases). The receptor comes from a man aged 30 to 39 in good health. In DNA, the CDR3 is TGTGCCAGCTTCCGAGACAGGCTGAACACTGAAGCTTTCTTT. Amino acids: CASFRDRLNTEAFF.